This record covers a single TCR beta chain. This entry comes from a study of control samples from healthy donors and cancer patients. Libraries were prepared by immunoSEQ multiplex PCR; TCRdb keeps only in-frame clonotypes and omits some of them. The repertoire holds about 150,000 clones, with around nine tenths as singletons. Input material: blood. This clonotype was sampled from a man in his late teens or twenties in good health.

This CDR3 reads CASSGTSAENTEAFF. CDR3 DNA: TGTGCCAGCAGCGGTACTTCAGCAGAGAACACTGAAGCTTTCTTT. V usage is TRBV9 and J usage is TRBJ1-1, with D unresolved. From germline, CDR1 is SGDLS and CDR2 YYNGEE. Trimming removed 3 bases at V and 1 base at J, with 13 bases between. The CDR3 spans 15 residues.